The 29 T cell receptor beta chains in this list originate from one sample, sequenced in a study of T cell responses to AZD1222 COVID-19 vaccine. Libraries were prepared by immunoSEQ multiplex PCR; TCRdb keeps only in-frame clonotypes and omits some of them. The repertoire includes tens of thousands of clones, around 73% of them detected once, and around 20% sits in the top ten. The source material was peripheral blood, sampled on day 0 of AZD1222 vaccination. Receptors were obtained from an adult in good health.

This clone showed up just once. The chain employs TRBV28 and TRBJ1-2, with 8 bases lining up with TRBD1. The CDR3 consists of 14 residues. Germline V gene lookup returns CDR1 MDHEN and CDR2 SYDVKM. The V and J ends lost 4 bases and 4 bases, in that order; junction bases with no gene match: 5. CDR3 loop: CASSSTGGSYGYTF. In nucleotides, the CDR3 is TGTGCCAGCAGTTCAACAGGGGGGAGCTATGGCTACACCTTC.

V and J are TRBV5-5 and TRBJ2-7, with D unresolved. CDR1 is SGHKS and CDR2 is YYEKEE in the germline V gene (reference sequence). The CDR3 runs 16 residues. With 0 bases removed from V and 2 bases from J, the gap between germline ends came to 15 bases. Here the CDR3 reads CASSLEFPPMAYEQYF. For the CDR3, the DNA is TGTGCCAGCAGCTTGGAATTCCCCCCGATGGCCTACGAGCAGTACTTC.

The genes are TRBV10-3 and TRBJ1-1, with D perhaps matching TRBD1 (6 bases). In germline, CDR1 is ENHRY, CDR2 SYGVKD. This CDR3 comprises 14 residues. Between the trimmed V and J ends, which lost 6 bases and 1 base, there was a span of 12 bases. The CDR3 region is CAIRVDRPNTEAFF. The CDR3 nucleotides are TGTGCCATCAGAGTCGACAGGCCGAACACTGAAGCTTTCTTT.

This chain links TRBV24-1 with TRBJ1-4; 8 bases match TRBD1. Germline CDR1 is KGHDR and CDR2 is SFDVKD. The CDR3 totals 14 residues. J lost 6 bases, V lost 7 bases, and 6 bases had no gene match. In DNA, the CDR3 is TGTGCCACCAGAAGGACAGGGCTGGATGAAAAACTGTTTTTT. Protein sequence: CATRRTGLDEKLFF.

The chain carries TRBV9 and TRBJ2-2; 7 bases are shared with TRBD2. J gave up 6 bases and V 3 bases, and 2 bases lay outside the gene matches. The CDR3 has 13 amino acids. Germline V gene lookup returns CDR1 SGDLS and CDR2 YYNGEE. This CDR3 is CASSGEGPGELFF. The CDR3 DNA is TGTGCCAGCAGCGGGGAGGGGCCCGGGGAGCTGTTTTTT.

This sequence joins TRBV10-1 and TRBJ2-1; D is undetermined. The CDR3 loop spans 13 amino acids. The V end lost 5 bases, the J end lost 4 bases, and 9 bases lay between the germline ends. Per germline, CDR1 WNHNN and CDR2 SYGVQD (reference sequence). CDR3 region: CASSLTLYNEQFF. CDR3 DNA sequence: TGCGCCAGCAGTCTAACTTTGTACAATGAGCAGTTCTTC.

V gene TRBV7-9 combines with J gene TRBJ1-3, with TRBD1 as a possible D gene (6 bases). The V gene's germline CDR1 is SEHNR and CDR2 FQNEAQ (reference sequence). Trimming took off 3 bases at V and 1 base at J, with 10 bases between the two ends. CDR3 length equals 15 residues. The CDR3 reads CASSFKQGSGNTIYF. The CDR3 DNA reads TGTGCCAGCAGCTTCAAACAGGGATCTGGAAACACCATATATTTT.

CDR3 sequence: CASSNRGQINQPQHF. CDR3 sequence (DNA): TGCGCCAGCAGTAACAGGGGACAGATAAATCAGCCCCAGCATTTT. The chain couples TRBV10-1 to TRBJ1-5; 7 bases are shared with TRBD1. V gave up 5 bases and J gave up 4 bases; unmatched junction bases: 8. This CDR3 spans 15 amino acids. Germline V CDR1 and CDR2: WNHNN, SYGVQD (reference sequence).

This chain uses TRBV6-5 with TRBJ1-5, with D tentatively TRBD1 (6 bases). CDR1 MNHEY and CDR2 SVGAGI come from the germline V gene. Between the trimmed V and J ends, which lost 5 bases and 0 bases, there was a span of 11 bases. This CDR3 is built from 15 residues. The CDR3 nucleotides are TGTGCCAGCAGTCAGCAGGGACATAGCAATCAGCCCCAGCATTTT. Translation: CASSQQGHSNQPQHF.

This chain links TRBV19 with TRBJ2-2, with D possibly being TRBD1 (5 bases). Germline V gene sequence: CDR1 LNHDA, CDR2 SQIVND (reference sequence). The CDR3 spans 16 residues. V gave up 7 bases and J gave up 5 bases, with 20 bases separating them. CDR3 region: CASKKIEAGMTGELFF. CDR3 DNA: TGTGCCAGTAAGAAGATAGAGGCAGGGATGACCGGGGAGCTGTTTTTT.

The chain is built from TRBV28 and TRBJ2-7; 7 bases are shared with TRBD2. The V segment lost 4 bases and the J segment 5 bases; nucleotides outside the gene matches: 11. The germline V gene has CDR1 MDHEN and CDR2 SYDVKM. This CDR3 region has 15 residues. The CDR3 coding sequence is TGTGCCAGCAGTTCCCCCGGGGGAGGGCCTAACGAGCAGTACTTC. It codes for CASSSPGGGPNEQYF.

V and J are TRBV30 and TRBJ2-3; D gene uncertain. The germline CDR1 and CDR2 sequences are GTSNPN and SVGIG (reference sequence). The V end was cut by 0 bases, the J end by 0 bases, with 16 bases between. This CDR3 is built from 17 residues. The DNA of the CDR3 is TGTGCCTGGAGTGTACGTCGAACTCCCAGAAGCACAGATACGCAGTATTTT. Its protein product is CAWSVRRTPRSTDTQYF.

The chain links TRBV4-2 to TRBJ1-4, with D possibly matching TRBD1 (5 bases). CDR3 length: 12 residues. V lost 7 bases and J 7 bases, leaving 10 bases between the germline ends. The germline V gene has CDR1 LGHNA and CDR2 YNFKEQ. Here the CDR3 DNA reads TGTGCCAGCAATGGGGCCTCTGAAAAACTGTTTTTT. The encoded protein is CASNGASEKLFF.

V is TRBV29-1 and J is TRBJ1-1; a possible D gene is TRBD1 (6 bases). Germline-derived CDR1 and CDR2 are SQVTM and ANQGSEA. The V end was cut by 5 bases, the J end by 0 bases, with 10 bases between. The CDR3 is 13 amino acids. CDR3 in DNA: TGCAGCGTTCAGCAGGGGCTGAACACTGAAGCTTTCTTT. As protein: CSVQQGLNTEAFF.

The chain uses TRBV30 and TRBJ1-5; 11 nucleotides agree with TRBD1. The CDR3 loop spans 14 amino acids. J was trimmed by 5 bases and V by 1 base; bases with no gene match: 1. Germline lookup yields CDR1 GTSNPN and CDR2 SVGIG (reference sequence). This CDR3 reads CAWSAGQGDQPQHF. In DNA form, the CDR3 reads TGTGCCTGGAGTGCGGGACAGGGGGATCAGCCCCAGCATTTT. Using reference TRBV30 and TRBJ1-5 for the parts outside the CDR3, the full variable domain is SQTIHQWPATLVQPVGSPLSLECTVEGTSNPNLYWYRQAAGRGLQLLFYSVGIGQISSEVPQNLSASRPQDRQFILSSKKLLLSDSGFYLCAWSAGQGDQPQHFGDGTRLSIL.

This chain uses TRBV7-8 with TRBJ2-5; D uncertain. CDR1 SGHVS and CDR2 FQNEAQ come from the germline V gene. Trimming took 3 bases from V and 7 from J, leaving 12 bases between them. This CDR3 is built from 13 residues. CDR3 protein: CASSLALPPTQYF. As DNA, the CDR3 is TGTGCCAGCAGCTTGGCCCTCCCCCCGACCCAGTACTTC.

This chain uses TRBV25-1 with TRBJ2-6; D not resolved. CDR1 and CDR2 from the germline V gene are MGHDK and SYGVNS. The length of the CDR3 is 13 residues. Trimming left V 5 bases short and J 4 bases short, with 6 bases between. In DNA form, the CDR3 reads TGTGCCAGCAGTTTGTCCGGGGCCAACGTCCTGACTTTC. As protein: CASSLSGANVLTF.

The chain uses TRBV6-5 and TRBJ1-1; TRBD1 might be the D (6 bases). CDR1 MNHEY and CDR2 SVGAGI come from the germline V gene. The CDR3 is 14 residues long. V was pared by 5 bases and J by 6 bases, with 16 bases between. The CDR3 DNA reads as TGTGCCAGCAGTCAACAGGGCCTGACGGCTGAAGCTTTCTTT. Amino acids: CASSQQGLTAEAFF.

The CDR3 sequence: CASYNTEAFF. CDR3 nucleotide sequence: TGTGCCAGTTATAACACTGAAGCTTTCTTT. The chain links TRBV19 to TRBJ1-1; D is undetermined. The length of the CDR3 is 10 residues. Germline assignment: CDR1 LNHDA and CDR2 SQIVND (reference sequence). V lost 8 bases to trimming and J lost 2 bases, with 3 bases between them.

J is TRBJ1-6 and V is TRBV10-3; D possibly corresponds to TRBD1 (6 bases). The CDR3 runs to 15 residues. Trimming took 4 bases from V and 5 from J, leaving 12 bases between them. The germline V gene encodes CDR1 ENHRY and CDR2 SYGVKD. Here the CDR3 reads CAISGGRGDNSPLHF. Here the CDR3 DNA reads TGTGCCATCAGTGGAGGCAGGGGCGATAATTCACCCCTCCACTTT.

The V gene is TRBV20-1, the J gene TRBJ1-5; D unresolved. The CDR3 has 12 residues. V was clipped by 3 bases and J by 5 bases, with 8 bases between them. Germline values: CDR1 DFQATT, CDR2 SNEGSKA (reference sequence). CDR3 sequence (DNA): TGCAGTGCTAGTATCAGAGATCAGCCCCAGCATTTT. It specifies CSASIRDQPQHF.

This clone has only a few counts. This sequence joins TRBV30 and TRBJ2-7; 12 nucleotides line up with TRBD1. CDR3 length: 12 residues. Germline V gives CDR1 GTSNPN, CDR2 SVGIG (reference sequence). V shed 5 bases, J shed 7 bases, and the junction held 3 bases outside the gene matches. The CDR3 sequence: CAWGTGGMEQYF. For the CDR3, the DNA is TGTGCCTGGGGGACAGGGGGCATGGAGCAGTACTTC. The full variable domain, completed using reference TRBV30 and TRBJ2-7, is SQTIHQWPATLVQPVGSPLSLECTVEGTSNPNLYWYRQAAGRGLQLLFYSVGIGQISSEVPQNLSASRPQDRQFILSSKKLLLSDSGFYLCAWGTGGMEQYFGPGTRLTVT.

The chain employs TRBV7-8 and TRBJ2-2, with 7 positions matching TRBD1. The V and J ends lost 6 bases and 2 bases, in that order; junction bases with no gene match: 6. Per the germline V gene, CDR1 is SGHVS and CDR2 is FQNEAQ. The CDR3 loop spans 15 amino acids. CDR3 region: CASRTGTVNTGELFF. CDR3 sequence (DNA): TGTGCCAGCAGGACCGGGACAGTTAACACCGGGGAGCTGTTTTTT.

The V and J genes are TRBV9 and TRBJ1-6; 7 nucleotides match TRBD1. The V segment lost 5 bases and the J segment 7 bases; nucleotides outside the gene matches: 9. The CDR3 extends over 15 amino acids. Germline CDR1 and CDR2: SGDLS and YYNGEE. The CDR3 spells CASSRTGGENSPLHF. The CDR3 DNA follows: TGTGCCAGCAGTCGGACAGGAGGCGAGAATTCACCCCTCCACTTT.

This chain joins TRBV7-6 and TRBJ2-3; maybe TRBD2 (5 bases). CDR1 is SGHVS, CDR2 FNYEAQ, per germline. The CDR3 extends over 15 amino acids. V dropped 5 bases and J dropped 2 bases, with 14 bases sitting between them. CDR3 sequence reads: CASSLRASLTDTQYF. The CDR3 nucleotides are TGTGCCAGCAGCCTAAGGGCTAGCCTCACAGATACGCAGTATTTT. Variable domain in full (rest from reference TRBV7-6 and TRBJ2-3): GAGVSQSPRYKVTKRGQDVALRCDPISGHVSLYWYRQALGQGPEFLTYFNYEAQQDKSGLPNDRFSAERPEGSISTLTIQRTEQRDSAMYRCASSLRASLTDTQYFGPGTRLTVL.

The chain joins TRBV7-2 to TRBJ2-5, with D possibly TRBD1 on 6 matching bases. In germline, CDR1 is SGHTA, CDR2 FQGNSA. The CDR3 totals 15 residues. V was shortened by 2 bases and J by 1 base, with 11 bases between the two germline ends. This chain's CDR3 is CASSLRGTVQETQYF. The CDR3 DNA reads TGTGCCAGCAGCTTAAGGGGGACCGTCCAAGAGACCCAGTACTTC.

The V and J genes are TRBV20-1 and TRBJ2-7, with TRBD2 matching 7 bases. The CDR3 contains 15 residues. With V trimmed by 3 bases and J by 0 bases, 8 bases remained unmatched. CDR1 is DFQATT, CDR2 SNEGSKA, per germline (reference sequence). In DNA form, the CDR3 reads TGCAGTGCTAGTAGGTCTTCGGGGGGCTCCTACGAGCAGTACTTC. Translated, it gives CSASRSSGGSYEQYF.

The chain has TRBV6-5 and TRBJ2-7; D ambiguous. Germline assignment: CDR1 MNHEY and CDR2 SVGAGI. The V and J ends lost 8 bases and 2 bases respectively, with 7 bases between them. The CDR3 length is 11 residues. The CDR3 DNA reads as TGTGCCAGCGGCCGCCCCTACGAGCAGTACTTC. This sequence encodes CASGRPYEQYF.

The chain combines TRBV5-1 with TRBJ2-3, with 11 bases fitting TRBD2. The trim removed 4 bases at V and 5 bases at J, leaving 9 bases unmatched. Germline V gene sequence: CDR1 SGHRS, CDR2 YFSETQ. The CDR3 is made up of 16 amino acids. This CDR3 is CASSHSLAGGEDTQYF. In nucleotides, the CDR3 is TGCGCCAGCAGCCATTCTCTAGCGGGAGGTGAAGATACGCAGTATTTT.